Each of the 27 T cell receptor beta chains below was sequenced from the same sample in a study of blood T cell repertoires in COVID-19. Produced via immunoSEQ multiplex PCR; TCRdb's table is partial and in-frame only. The sample carries more than 110,000 clones, around 80% recorded once. Sequenced sample: peripheral blood. Receptor source: an elderly woman in a cohort sampled during active or convalescent COVID-19.

V is TRBV3-1 (or the pseudogene TRBV3-2) and J is TRBJ1-1, with a possible D match to TRBD1 (5 bases). This CDR3 has 14 amino acids. V was pared by 1 base and J by 4 bases, with 10 bases between. CDR1 and CDR2 (germline): LGHDT, YNNKEL (reference sequence). The CDR3 is CASSQVGDFTEAFF. The DNA for the CDR3 is TGTGCCAGCAGCCAAGTAGGGGACTTCACTGAAGCTTTCTTT.

The rearrangement uses TRBV3-1 (or the pseudogene TRBV3-2) and TRBJ1-1, with D maybe TRBD1 (5 bases). Trimming shortened V by 3 bases and J by 5 bases, and 22 bases separated the two germline ends. The CDR3 sequence is 17 residues long. Germline CDR1 reads LGHDT; CDR2 reads YNNKEL (reference sequence). CDR3: CASSHGWGGSWSTEAFF. For the CDR3, the DNA is TGTGCCAGCAGCCATGGGTGGGGCGGGAGTTGGAGTACTGAAGCTTTCTTT.

This rearrangement joins TRBV28 to TRBJ1-2, with TRBD1 matching 7 bases. V shed 6 bases and J 4 bases; nucleotides not matched to a gene: 11. This CDR3 has 15 residues. Germline V gene data show CDR1 as MDHEN and CDR2 as SYDVKM. Here the CDR3 DNA reads TGTGCCAGCAGCCCCGGGGACAGTTCCTTCTATGGCTACACCTTC. Residues: CASSPGDSSFYGYTF.

This clone has only a few counts. The J gene is TRBJ2-1, the V gene TRBV5-4; 15 bases align to TRBD2. Germline assignment: CDR1 SGHNT and CDR2 YYREEE (reference sequence). This CDR3 region has 17 residues. V was pared by 4 bases and J by 8 bases, with 10 bases of the junction left unmatched. CDR3 residues: CASSAWTSGGAFDEQFF. In DNA, the CDR3 is TGTGCCAGCAGCGCTTGGACTAGCGGGGGGGCCTTCGATGAGCAGTTCTTC.

The count of this clone is one. The chain couples TRBV5-1 to TRBJ2-2, with D tentatively TRBD2 (5 bases). This CDR3 region has 12 residues. Germline lookup yields CDR1 SGHRS and CDR2 YFSETQ. V was trimmed by 3 bases and J by 7 bases, leaving 7 bases between them. CDR3 loop: CASSWAGGELFF. The CDR3, as DNA: TGCGCCAGCAGCTGGGCGGGCGGGGAGCTGTTTTTT.

The rearrangement uses TRBV5-6 and TRBJ1-2, with D tentatively TRBD1 (5 bases). The CDR3 has 16 residues. Between the trimmed V and J ends, which lost 0 bases and 5 bases, there was a span of 17 bases. CDR1 SGHDT and CDR2 YYEEEE come from the germline V gene. The CDR3 sequence is CASSLVPQGTAYGYTF. In nucleotides, the CDR3 is TGTGCCAGCAGCTTGGTACCTCAGGGTACGGCTTATGGCTACACCTTC. Based on the CDR3 plus reference TRBV5-6 and TRBJ1-2, the full variable domain is DAGVTQSPTHLIKTRGQQVTLRCSPKSGHDTVSWYQQALGQGPQFIFQYYEEEERQRGNFPDRFSGHQFPNYSSELNVNALLLGDSALYLCASSLVPQGTAYGYTFGSGTRLTVV.

Comments on this clone: The same CDR3 can be traced to other DNA sequences in this sample. The rearrangement uses TRBV15 and TRBJ1-2; no definite D call. V dropped 0 bases and J dropped 6 bases, with 5 bases sitting between them. Germline values: CDR1 LNHNV, CDR2 YYDKDF (reference sequence). CDR3 length equals 12 residues. The CDR3 sequence is CATSRDSDGYTF. The DNA of the CDR3 is TGTGCCACCAGCAGAGATTCGGATGGCTACACCTTC. Complete variable domain (other parts from reference TRBV15 and TRBJ1-2): DAMVIQNPRYQVTQFGKPVTLSCSQTLNHNVMYWYQQKSSQAPKLLFHYYDKDFNNEADTPDNFQSRRPNTSFCFLDIRSPGLGDTAMYLCATSRDSDGYTFGSGTRLTVV.

The rearrangement uses TRBV23-1 and TRBJ2-1; D possibly corresponds to TRBD2 (6 bases). TRBV23-1 is annotated as an ORF whose role is uncertain. V was clipped by 3 bases and J by 7 bases, with 19 bases between them. CDR3 length: 16 residues. CDR3 sequence reads: CASSQGLPPGGNEQFF. In nucleotides, the CDR3 is TGCGCCAGCAGTCAGGGGCTTCCCCCCGGGGGTAATGAGCAGTTCTTC.

The chain employs TRBV15 and TRBJ2-5, with 10 bases fitting TRBD1. The CDR3 is made up of 15 amino acids. Trimming took 2 bases from V and 5 from J; bases not matched to a gene: 5. In germline, CDR1 is LNHNV, CDR2 YYDKDF (reference sequence). CDR3 in amino acids: CATSRTGTGEETQYF. As DNA, the CDR3 is TGTGCCACCAGCAGAACCGGGACAGGGGAGGAGACCCAGTACTTC.

Written as DNA, the CDR3 is TGTGCCAGCAGCCAAAATACCGGGACTTACAATGAGCAGTTCTTC. Protein: CASSQNTGTYNEQFF. The J gene is TRBJ2-1, the V gene TRBV4-2, with D maybe TRBD2 (6 bases). CDR1 is LGHNA and CDR2 is YNFKEQ in the germline V gene. The CDR3 has 15 residues. The V gene lost 2 bases and the J gene lost 4 bases, with 12 bases spanning the gap.

The V and J genes are TRBV5-6 and TRBJ1-5; TRBD1 is a possible D gene (6 bases). Trimming removed 1 base from V and 4 bases from J, with 15 bases in between. CDR1 and CDR2 from the germline V gene are SGHDT and YYEEEE. CDR3 length equals 16 residues. CDR3 DNA sequence: TGTGCCAGCAGCTTGTATAGGTGGCAGGGGAATCAGCCCCAGCATTTT. Amino acids: CASSLYRWQGNQPQHF.

In its sample, this clone was seen once. The V gene is TRBV11-1, the J gene TRBJ1-3; unclear D gene. Trimming pared 1 base from V and 0 bases from J, leaving 4 bases between. CDR3 size: 14 residues. Germline assignment: CDR1 SGHAT and CDR2 FQDESV (reference sequence). The CDR3 loop is CASSLGASGNTIYF. The CDR3 coding sequence is TGTGCCAGCAGCTTAGGAGCCTCTGGAAACACCATATATTTT.

The chain recombines TRBV19 with TRBJ1-2; D is possibly TRBD1 (5 bases). The CDR3 runs 15 residues. From germline, CDR1 is LNHDA and CDR2 SQIVND (reference sequence). V was shortened by 8 bases and J by 2 bases, with 18 bases between the two germline ends. CDR3 protein: CASSRAGDWNYGYTF. Written as DNA, the CDR3 is TGTGCCAGTTCGAGGGCGGGGGACTGGAACTATGGCTACACCTTC.

The V and J genes are TRBV5-6 and TRBJ1-2; D not resolved. Looked up from germline, CDR1 is SGHDT and CDR2 is YYEEEE. The CDR3 contains 16 residues. The V gene lost 4 bases and the J gene lost 0 bases, with 16 bases spanning the gap. The DNA of the CDR3 is TGTGCCAGCAGCCGCGTCAGCGGCTCCTCTAACTATGGCTACACCTTC. Protein: CASSRVSGSSNYGYTF.

The V and J genes are TRBV14 and TRBJ2-3; 11 nucleotides agree with TRBD1. With 4 bases clipped from V and 6 bases from J, the junction kept 6 bases outside the gene matches. Germline assignment: CDR1 SGHDN and CDR2 FVKESK. This CDR3 region has 15 residues. The CDR3 DNA sequence: TGTGCCAGCAGCCCGGACAGGGGGCGCGCGGATACGCAGTATTTT. This gives the protein CASSPDRGRADTQYF.

The chain joins TRBV6-1 to TRBJ1-2; 8 bases agree with TRBD1. This CDR3 region has 16 residues. Germline V CDR1 and CDR2: MNHNS, SASEGT. V lost 2 bases, J lost 3 bases, and 8 bases stayed unmatched. The CDR3 here is CASSEPRQGSHYGYTF. CDR3 coding DNA: TGTGCCAGCAGTGAACCCCGACAGGGGTCCCACTATGGCTACACCTTC.

In this sample, this clone turned up a few times. This chain uses TRBV29-1 with TRBJ1-1, with D possibly matching TRBD1 (5 bases). The V gene lost 4 bases and the J gene lost 6 bases, with 12 bases spanning the gap. The germline gives CDR1 SQVTM, CDR2 ANQGSEA. This CDR3 is built from 12 residues. CDR3 bases: TGCAGCGTTGGGGGCGGGGCTGCTGAAGCTTTCTTT. The encoded protein is CSVGGGAAEAFF.

This clone was recorded a few times. The V gene is TRBV7-9, the J gene TRBJ1-3, with a weak D call TRBD1 (5 bases). In germline, CDR1 is SEHNR, CDR2 FQNEAQ (reference sequence). V lost 5 bases, J lost 0 bases, and 8 bases lay in between. This CDR3 has 14 residues. The CDR3 DNA reads as TGTGCCAGCAGCCGACAGATCTCTGGAAACACCATATATTTT. It encodes CASSRQISGNTIYF.

The V and J genes are TRBV5-5 and TRBJ2-5, with 8 nucleotides matching TRBD2. Germline-derived CDR1 and CDR2 are SGHKS and YYEKEE (reference sequence). Trimming removed 2 bases from V and 3 bases from J; junction bases left unmatched: 9. CDR3 length equals 16 residues. The CDR3 loop is CASSLLGTSKEETQYF. DNA for the CDR3: TGTGCCAGCAGCTTACTCGGGACTAGTAAAGAAGAGACCCAGTACTTC.

This chain joins TRBV7-2 and TRBJ1-2; TRBD1 matches at 10 bases. Germline assignment: CDR1 SGHTA and CDR2 FQGNSA. The CDR3 contains 15 residues. Trimming took 3 bases from V and 2 from J; bases not matched to a gene: 3. The CDR3 DNA is TGTGCCAGCAGCTTGAGGACAGGGGGAAACTATGGCTACACCTTC. Translated: CASSLRTGGNYGYTF.

This chain connects TRBV27 to TRBJ1-4; 9 bases align to TRBD1. The CDR3 has 17 amino acids. J was trimmed by 0 bases and V by 6 bases; bases with no gene match: 8. From germline, CDR1 is MNHEY and CDR2 SMNVEV (reference sequence). For the CDR3, the DNA is TGTGCCAGCAGCCCAGGACAGGGGCGGCCAACTAATGAAAAACTGTTTTTT. Translating it yields CASSPGQGRPTNEKLFF.

CDR3 amino acids: CASSPSRAGSGTDTQYF. The CDR3 coding sequence is TGTGCCAGCTCACCATCACGAGCAGGGTCAGGGACAGATACGCAGTATTTT. This chain uses TRBV18 with TRBJ2-3, with D possibly TRBD1 on 5 matching bases. This CDR3 is built from 17 residues. V lost 2 bases and J 3 bases, leaving 18 bases between the germline ends. Per germline, CDR1 KGHSH and CDR2 LQKENI.

This chain connects TRBV5-1 to TRBJ2-2; 10 bases match TRBD2. The V gene end was trimmed by 0 bases and the J gene end by 4 bases; junction bases not matched to a gene: 6. CDR3 size: 17 residues. Looked up from germline, CDR1 is SGHRS and CDR2 is YFSETQ. The CDR3 DNA sequence: TGCGCCAGCAGCTTGGATGGTGTAGCGGGGGGCACCGGGGAGCTGTTTTTT. It specifies CASSLDGVAGGTGELFF.

The gene calls are TRBV23-1 and TRBJ2-1, with 9 bases fitting TRBD1. TRBV23-1 is an ORF, and what it does is uncertain. V shed 6 bases, J shed 1 base, and the junction held 10 bases outside the gene matches. This CDR3 is built from 17 residues. The DNA of the CDR3 is TGCGCCAGCAGCGCGGACCGGGACAGGGAGTCCTACAATGAGCAGTTCTTC. This sequence encodes CASSADRDRESYNEQFF.

This chain connects TRBV19 to TRBJ1-1, with D tentatively TRBD1 (6 bases). Germline V gene lookup returns CDR1 LNHDA and CDR2 SQIVND (reference sequence). The CDR3 spans 14 residues. V shed 4 bases and J shed 2 bases, with 11 bases lying between them. Here the CDR3 DNA reads TGTGCCAGTAGTAAATCGGGGACAAACACTGAAGCTTTCTTT. Translation gives CASSKSGTNTEAFF.

The chain uses TRBV6-5 and TRBJ1-3; D is undetermined. Deletions cut 6 bases from V and 0 bases from J, with 12 bases between. The CDR3 runs to 15 residues. Germline values: CDR1 MNHEY, CDR2 SVGAGI. The CDR3 DNA reads TGTGCCAGCAGACCCCTCGGGAACTCTGGAAACACCATATATTTT. Protein product: CASRPLGNSGNTIYF.

This chain connects TRBV5-1 to TRBJ1-5; D possibly corresponds to TRBD1 (5 bases). This CDR3 spans 15 amino acids. Per the germline V gene, CDR1 is SGHRS and CDR2 is YFSETQ. Trimming shortened V by 1 base and J by 0 bases, and 8 bases separated the two germline ends. The CDR3 bases are TGCGCCAGCAGCTTGTCAGGGCATAGCAATCAGCCCCAGCATTTT. Translation: CASSLSGHSNQPQHF.